Following are 30 T cell receptor beta chains from one sample sequenced in a study of a mutant IDH1 vaccine in newly diagnosed glioma. Time point described: baseline, week 1 (first vaccination visit). Treatment here: pre-vaccination baseline after standard-of-care therapy. Sequencing was performed with immunoSEQ multiplex PCR; in TCRdb, only in-frame clones are kept and a portion is missing. Counted here are under 80,000 clones, 80% to 90% occurring once; the ten biggest clones make up 2.9%. The source material was PBMCs, sampled from a glioma patient treated with radiotherapy, temozolomide or both. The source is a man aged 25 to 45 with glioma.

The rearrangement uses TRBV10-2 and TRBJ1-1; perhaps TRBD1 as D (6 bases). Germline CDR1 and CDR2: WSHSY and SAAADI. The CDR3 is 13 amino acids. Trimming shortened V by 1 base and J by 7 bases, and 10 bases separated the two germline ends. CDR3 nucleotide sequence: TGCGCCAGCAGTGAGTGGACAGAGCGTGAAGCTTTCTTT. Translation gives CASSEWTEREAFF.

This clone showed up just once. This chain joins TRBV5-6 and TRBJ2-2; weak D call: TRBD1 (5 bases). The germline gives CDR1 SGHDT, CDR2 YYEEEE. V lost 0 bases and J lost 1, with 7 bases in between. CDR3 length: 15 amino acids. The CDR3 DNA reads TGTGCCAGCAGCTTGGCACAGGTGAACACCGGGGAGCTGTTTTTT. It yields the protein CASSLAQVNTGELFF.

V gene TRBV5-1 combines with J gene TRBJ2-1, with D possibly matching TRBD2 (6 bases). CDR1 is SGHRS, CDR2 YFSETQ, per germline. The V end lost 0 bases, the J end lost 2 bases, and 18 bases lay between the germline ends. CDR3 length: 18 residues. This CDR3 reads CASSLGISAGLTYNEQFF. CDR3 sequence (DNA): TGCGCCAGCAGCTTGGGGATCTCGGCGGGGCTTACCTACAATGAGCAGTTCTTC.

Written as DNA, the CDR3 is TGTGCCAGCAGCTCAACCTACCGGACATTGCACACTGAAGCTTTCTTT. It translates to CASSSTYRTLHTEAFF. The rearrangement links TRBV5-4 to TRBJ1-1; D might be TRBD1 (5 bases). The V end was cut by 3 bases, the J end by 3 bases, with 18 bases between. CDR1 and CDR2 (germline): SGHNT, YYREEE (reference sequence). The CDR3 is made up of 16 amino acids.

The chain couples TRBV29-1 to TRBJ2-1; 8 nucleotides agree with TRBD2. Germline V gives CDR1 SQVTM, CDR2 ANQGSEA. This CDR3 contains 14 residues. J lost 3 bases, V lost 5 bases, and 6 bases had no gene match. CDR3 bases: TGCAGCGTTTTGACTAGCGCAAACTACAATGAGCAGTTCTTC. This codes for CSVLTSANYNEQFF.

The chain combines TRBV2 with TRBJ1-1; 7 nucleotides match TRBD1. Germline lookup yields CDR1 SNHLY and CDR2 FYNNEI. The CDR3 has 14 residues. The V and J ends lost 6 bases and 0 bases, in that order; junction bases with no gene match: 4. The CDR3 sequence is CASSPQGMNTEAFF. CDR3 nucleotides: TGTGCCAGCAGCCCACAGGGGATGAACACTGAAGCTTTCTTT.

The rearrangement links TRBV7-2 to TRBJ2-7, with D uncertain. The V gene's germline CDR1 is SGHTA and CDR2 FQGNSA. CDR3 length equals 13 residues. Trimming took off 5 bases at V and 3 bases at J, with 11 bases between the two ends. CDR3 bases: TGTGCCAGCAGCGCACGGACCTTCTACGAGCAGTACTTC. Amino acids: CASSARTFYEQYF. Complete variable domain (other parts from reference TRBV7-2 and TRBJ2-7): GAGVSQSPSNKVTEKGKDVELRCDPISGHTALYWYRQSLGQGLEFLIYFQGNSAPDKSGLPSDRFSAERTGGSVSTLTIQRTQQEDSAVYLCASSARTFYEQYFGPGTRLTVT.

There are a few counts of this clone. The chain is built from TRBV2 and TRBJ2-4; D may match TRBD1 or TRBD2 (7 bases each). V lost 4 bases and J 5 bases, leaving 15 bases between the germline ends. The CDR3 has 15 residues. Germline CDR1 and CDR2: SNHLY and FYNNEI. The CDR3 reads CASSVRPGGENIQYF. The CDR3 DNA is TGTGCCAGCAGTGTTCGTCCAGGGGGGGAAAACATTCAGTACTTC.

The rearrangement joins TRBV19 to TRBJ2-1; a possible D gene is TRBD2 (6 bases). V lost 7 bases and J 0 bases, leaving 10 bases between the germline ends. CDR1 LNHDA and CDR2 SQIVND come from the germline V gene (reference sequence). This CDR3 is built from 14 residues. The CDR3 sequence is CASNAGSSYNEQFF. For the CDR3, the DNA is TGTGCCAGTAACGCCGGGAGCTCCTACAATGAGCAGTTCTTC.

The gene calls are TRBV28 and TRBJ2-1, with 7 bases aligning to TRBD1. CDR3 length equals 15 residues. Germline V gene data show CDR1 as MDHEN and CDR2 as SYDVKM. V lost 6 bases, J lost 1 base, and 6 bases stayed unmatched. The CDR3 protein is CASSSGTASYNEQFF. DNA for the CDR3: TGTGCCAGCAGCTCCGGGACAGCTTCCTACAATGAGCAGTTCTTC.

This clone was counted only a few times. This chain uses TRBV28 with TRBJ1-1; D ambiguous. The CDR3 totals 11 residues. Germline V gene lookup returns CDR1 MDHEN and CDR2 SYDVKM. Trimming stripped 6 bases from V and 0 bases from J, with 2 bases between. The CDR3 region is CASRLNTEAFF. In nucleotides, the CDR3 is TGTGCCAGCAGGCTGAACACTGAAGCTTTCTTT.

In this sample, this clone turned up once. This chain uses TRBV5-6 with TRBJ2-7, with 7 bases fitting TRBD1. The junction had 5 bases not matched to a gene; V was cut back by 0 bases and J by 5 bases. Germline CDR1 is SGHDT and CDR2 is YYEEEE. CDR3 size: 14 residues. CDR3 residues: CASSLAGTDHEQYF. The CDR3 DNA is TGTGCCAGCAGCTTGGCCGGGACAGACCACGAGCAGTACTTC.

This chain joins TRBV6-4 and TRBJ2-2; TRBD1 aligns across 7 bases. Germline CDR1 MRHNA, CDR2 SNTAGT. This CDR3 comprises 15 residues. Losses at the gene ends were 3 bases for V and 4 bases for J; bases not matched to a gene: 5. The CDR3 is CASSEQGVGTGELFF. CDR3 DNA: TGTGCCAGCAGTGAGCAGGGGGTTGGCACCGGGGAGCTGTTTTTT.

J is TRBJ2-1 and V is TRBV28; TRBD2 aligns across 9 bases. The V gene end was trimmed by 3 bases and the J gene end by 0 bases; junction bases not matched to a gene: 3. This CDR3 contains 16 residues. Germline V CDR1 and CDR2: MDHEN, SYDVKM. The CDR3 sequence is CASSLPSGDSYNEQFF. In DNA form, the CDR3 reads TGTGCCAGCAGTTTGCCTAGCGGGGACTCCTACAATGAGCAGTTCTTC.

This clone was counted a single time. This chain's CDR3 is CASTQFDRDGNTIYF. The CDR3 DNA reads TGTGCCAGCACCCAATTCGACAGGGATGGAAACACCATATATTTT. This rearrangement joins TRBV5-6 to TRBJ1-3, with TRBD1 matching 7 bases. The V gene's germline CDR1 is SGHDT and CDR2 YYEEEE. After removal of 6 bases from V and 3 bases from J, the junction contained 9 bases not matched to a gene. CDR3 length: 15 residues.

The chain uses TRBV19 and TRBJ2-1, with a possible D match to TRBD2 (6 bases). Germline CDR1 and CDR2: LNHDA and SQIVND (reference sequence). The V and J ends lost 9 bases and 7 bases respectively, with 16 bases between them. The CDR3 spans 13 residues. The CDR3 spells CASPRSSVNEQFF. As DNA, the CDR3 is TGTGCCAGCCCTCGGTCTAGCGTGAATGAGCAGTTCTTC.

The chain joins TRBV5-1 to TRBJ2-7; the D gene is possibly TRBD2 (6 bases). Per the germline V gene, CDR1 is SGHRS and CDR2 is YFSETQ. This CDR3 comprises 15 residues. V was cut by 4 bases and J by 0 bases, with 14 bases left in between. CDR3 sequence reads: CASSPDYSSSYEQYF. CDR3 sequence (DNA): TGCGCCAGCAGCCCGGACTACAGTAGCTCCTACGAGCAGTACTTC.

This clone occurred once. The V gene is TRBV6-1, the J gene TRBJ1-2; perhaps TRBD1 as D (5 bases). This CDR3 region has 15 residues. The germline V gene has CDR1 MNHNS and CDR2 SASEGT. The ends were cut back, 5 bases at V and 0 bases at J, with 13 bases in the middle. CDR3 nucleotides: TGTGCCAGCAGTCACGGGGGGTTGACTAACTATGGCTACACCTTC. It encodes CASSHGGLTNYGYTF.

The chain has TRBV27 and TRBJ2-2, with TRBD1 identical over 12 bases. Germline V gene data show CDR1 as MNHEY and CDR2 as SMNVEV (reference sequence). CDR3 length: 16 residues. V lost 7 bases to trimming and J lost 4 bases; unmatched junction nucleotides: 7. The CDR3, as DNA: TGTGCCAGCATCGCTGGGGACAGGGGGCCCACCGGGGAGCTGTTTTTT. It yields the protein CASIAGDRGPTGELFF.

The chain is built from TRBV7-8 and TRBJ2-1; 9 nucleotides align to TRBD2. Germline CDR1 is SGHVS and CDR2 is FQNEAQ. The junction had 8 bases not matched to a gene; V was cut back by 8 bases and J by 3 bases. The CDR3 is 15 residues long. Written as DNA, the CDR3 is TGTGCCAGCGCCTACACTAGCGGGCGCTACAATGAGCAGTTCTTC. Translation gives CASAYTSGRYNEQFF.

The J gene is TRBJ2-3, the V gene TRBV5-1; 9 bases fit TRBD2. V shed 3 bases and J 2 bases; nucleotides not matched to a gene: 22. The CDR3 has 21 residues. Per the germline V gene, CDR1 is SGHRS and CDR2 is YFSETQ. CDR3 region: CASSSGARGRGGVRLTDTQYF. CDR3 nucleotides: TGCGCCAGCAGCTCAGGAGCCCGAGGGCGGGGGGGCGTCCGGCTCACAGATACGCAGTATTTT.

Concerning this clone: A read error may produce the germline difference seen at one junction end. This chain uses TRBV27 with TRBJ2-7; 7 positions match TRBD2. Germline V CDR1 and CDR2: MNHEY, SMNVEV (reference sequence). The CDR3 length is 14 residues. DNA for the CDR3: TGTGCCAGCAGTTTTAGGACTAGTTCCTACAAGCAGTACTTC. Translating it yields CASSFRTSSYKQYF.

This clone has a single count. This chain uses TRBV15 with TRBJ1-2; D call uncertain. The V end was cut by 1 base, the J end by 4 bases, with 10 bases between. The CDR3 covers 14 residues. Germline V gene data show CDR1 as LNHNV and CDR2 as YYDKDF (reference sequence). The DNA of the CDR3 is TGTGCCACCAGCAGAGTCACGGGAATCTATGGCTACACCTTC. Encoded protein: CATSRVTGIYGYTF. The full variable domain, with the rest looked up from reference TRBV15 and TRBJ1-2, is DAMVIQNPRYQVTQFGKPVTLSCSQTLNHNVMYWYQQKSSQAPKLLFHYYDKDFNNEADTPDNFQSRRPNTSFCFLDIRSPGLGDTAMYLCATSRVTGIYGYTFGSGTRLTVV.

The J gene is TRBJ1-4, the V gene TRBV6-5; the D gene is possibly TRBD1 (6 bases). The V end was cut by 2 bases, the J end by 5 bases, with 12 bases between. The CDR3 spans 15 residues. Germline V lookup: CDR1 MNHEY, CDR2 SVGAGI. CDR3 region: CASSYRGGRNEKLFF. The CDR3 nucleotides are TGTGCCAGCAGTTACCGAGGGGGAAGAAATGAAAAACTGTTTTTT.

This clone was observed a few times. The J gene is TRBJ1-5, the V gene TRBV5-1; D gene unclear. Trimming left V 3 bases short and J 2 bases short, with 6 bases between. Germline V lookup: CDR1 SGHRS, CDR2 YFSETQ. The length of the CDR3 is 13 residues. This CDR3 is CASSWVGNQPQHF. The CDR3 nucleotides are TGCGCCAGCAGCTGGGTGGGCAATCAGCCCCAGCATTTT.

This clone was seen a single time. CDR3 in amino acids: CASSIPAHPRNTEAFF. In DNA form, the CDR3 reads TGTGCCAGCAGCATCCCCGCTCACCCCCGGAACACTGAAGCTTTCTTT. The V and J genes are TRBV7-9 and TRBJ1-1; D remains ambiguous. The germline V gene encodes CDR1 SEHNR and CDR2 FQNEAQ (reference sequence). The CDR3 length is 16 residues. The V end lost 5 bases, the J end lost 1 base, and 17 bases lay between the germline ends.

The V gene is TRBV25-1, the J gene TRBJ2-5; D is uncertain. The ends were cut back, 2 bases at V and 0 bases at J, with 4 bases in the middle. The CDR3 consists of 13 residues. CDR1 and CDR2 from the germline V gene are MGHDK and SYGVNS. The CDR3 coding sequence is TGTGCCAGCAGTGAAGACCACCAAGAGACCCAGTACTTC. Its protein product is CASSEDHQETQYF.

This rearrangement joins TRBV7-6 to TRBJ2-7; D is unclear. The CDR3 length is 14 residues. Germline lookup yields CDR1 SGHVS and CDR2 FNYEAQ. Between the trimmed V and J ends, which lost 3 bases and 0 bases, there was a span of 9 bases. As DNA, the CDR3 is TGTGCCAGCAGCTTGTACGGTCCCTCCTACGAGCAGTACTTC. Encoded protein: CASSLYGPSYEQYF.

The chain links TRBV6-5 to TRBJ1-3, with D possibly TRBD1 on 5 matching bases. The CDR3 runs 15 residues. The germline CDR1 and CDR2 sequences are MNHEY and SVGAGI. The V end lost 3 bases, the J end lost 3 bases, and 12 bases lay between the germline ends. The CDR3, as DNA: TGTGCCAGCAGTTATCGACAGCGGATTGGAAACACCATATATTTT. This sequence encodes CASSYRQRIGNTIYF.

The CDR3: CASSPRVAAYEQYF. CDR3 bases: TGCGCCAGCAGCCCGAGGGTGGCCGCCTACGAGCAGTACTTC. The chain recombines TRBV4-1 with TRBJ2-7, with TRBD2 as a possible D gene (5 bases). The CDR3 consists of 14 residues. CDR1 and CDR2 (germline): MGHRA, YSYEKL. V lost 4 bases and J 2 bases, leaving 12 bases between the germline ends.